One sample yielded the 18 T cell receptor beta chains listed below, sequenced in a study of long-term antiretroviral therapy in people with HIV. The run of the v3.0 immunoSEQ assay was at survey level. Sequencing used immunoSEQ multiplex PCR; TCRdb keeps in-frame clones, though not all of them. The sample yields over 35,000 clones, 86% seen once. The sequenced sample was unsorted PBMCs, obtained just before starting antiretroviral therapy. The receptors originated from a woman aged 18-29 years with HIV.

This clone occurred once. The rearrangement links TRBV4-3 to TRBJ2-7; D remains unclear. V lost 2 bases to trimming and J lost 1 base, with 9 bases between them. Germline values: CDR1 LGHNA, CDR2 YSLEER. This CDR3 comprises 14 residues. The CDR3 nucleotides read TGCGCCAGCAGCCAAAGGGCCATTTCCTACGAGCAGTACTTC. It encodes CASSQRAISYEQYF.

This clone was detected only a few times. This rearrangement joins TRBV7-2 to TRBJ2-2, with D unclear. Per the germline V gene, CDR1 is SGHTA and CDR2 is FQGNSA. V lost 0 bases and J lost 3, with 11 bases in between. There are 16 residues in the CDR3. The CDR3 sequence: CASSLAGFLDTGELFF. The DNA of the CDR3 is TGTGCCAGCAGCTTAGCCGGCTTCCTGGACACCGGGGAGCTGTTTTTT. Full variable domain (outside the CDR3, taken from reference TRBV7-2 and TRBJ2-2): GAGVSQSPSNKVTEKGKDVELRCDPISGHTALYWYRQSLGQGLEFLIYFQGNSAPDKSGLPSDRFSAERTGGSVSTLTIQRTQQEDSAVYLCASSLAGFLDTGELFFGEGSRLTVL.

CDR3 DNA: TGTGCCATCAGTGAGAAAGGGACAGGGATCGAGCAGTACTTC. This encodes CAISEKGTGIEQYF. The genes are TRBV10-3 and TRBJ2-7; 9 nucleotides line up with TRBD1. Germline CDR1 and CDR2: ENHRY and SYGVKD. J lost 6 bases, V lost 2 bases, and 5 bases had no gene match. The CDR3 runs to 14 residues.

The chain recombines TRBV10-3 with TRBJ2-1; 10 bases are shared with TRBD2. Germline V gene data show CDR1 as ENHRY and CDR2 as SYGVKD. This CDR3 comprises 13 residues. The J segment lost 7 bases and the V segment lost 6 bases, leaving 3 bases of the junction unmatched. The CDR3 region has the DNA TGTGCCATCAGCAGCGGGAGGGGAAATGAGCAGTTCTTC. It yields the protein CAISSGRGNEQFF.

The chain is built from TRBV19 and TRBJ1-5; maybe TRBD1 (6 bases). This CDR3 is built from 19 residues. The V and J ends lost 3 bases and 3 bases respectively, with 24 bases between them. Looked up from germline, CDR1 is LNHDA and CDR2 is SQIVND (reference sequence). The CDR3 region is CASSMVTGSTRHYNQPQHF. DNA of the CDR3: TGTGCCAGTAGTATGGTCACAGGGTCCACGAGGCATTACAATCAGCCCCAGCATTTT.

The gene calls are TRBV7-3 and TRBJ1-2, with a weak D call TRBD1 (6 bases). Trimming removed 5 bases at V and 6 bases at J, with 10 bases between. The CDR3 loop spans 12 amino acids. Germline V CDR1 and CDR2: SGHTA, FQGTGA. CDR3 amino acids: CASSAGQNGYTF. In DNA, the CDR3 is TGTGCCAGCAGCGCTGGACAGAATGGCTACACCTTC.

J is TRBJ2-1 and V is TRBV4-3, with 7 nucleotides matching TRBD1. V trimming: 4 bases; J trimming: 9 bases; junction bases outside the gene matches: 6. Germline V gene data show CDR1 as LGHNA and CDR2 as YSLEER. The CDR3 is 13 residues long. CDR3 bases: TGCGCCAGCAGCCTGTCAAGGGGGCCTGAGCAGTTCTTC. It specifies CASSLSRGPEQFF.

This chain joins TRBV5-1 and TRBJ2-7, with TRBD2 matching 7 bases. CDR3 length: 13 residues. V lost 2 bases and J lost 2; bases outside the gene matches: 1. Looked up from germline, CDR1 is SGHRS and CDR2 is YFSETQ. CDR3 DNA: TGCGCCAGCAGCTTTGGACTAGCCTACGAGCAGTACTTC. It translates to CASSFGLAYEQYF.

The rearrangement joins TRBV2 to TRBJ2-7, with unresolved D. Germline assignment: CDR1 SNHLY and CDR2 FYNNEI. Trimming pared 8 bases from V and 2 bases from J, leaving 4 bases between. This CDR3 is 10 amino acids long. The DNA for the CDR3 is TGTGCCAGCGGAGCCTACGAGCAGTACTTC. Amino acids: CASGAYEQYF.

J is TRBJ2-3 and V is TRBV11-3, with 10 nucleotides matching TRBD2. This CDR3 has 13 residues. Germline assignment: CDR1 SGHNT and CDR2 YENEEA. J lost 5 bases, V lost 8 bases, and 4 bases had no gene match. This chain's CDR3 is CASSSGSVDTQYF. The CDR3 DNA is TGTGCCAGCTCTAGCGGGAGCGTAGATACGCAGTATTTT.

This clone was picked up a small number of times. The V and J genes are TRBV18 and TRBJ1-3, with D unclear. This CDR3 has 15 residues. The germline V gene has CDR1 KGHSH and CDR2 LQKENI. With 1 base removed from V and 0 bases from J, the gap between germline ends came to 7 bases. The CDR3 nucleotides read TGTGCCAGCTCACCACGTCAGACCTCTGGAAACACCATATATTTT. Translation: CASSPRQTSGNTIYF.

The CDR3, as DNA: TGTGCCAGCAGTGAGTACGGACAGGGAGATTCACCCCTCCACTTT. It codes for CASSEYGQGDSPLHF. The rearrangement links TRBV6-1 to TRBJ1-6; 8 nucleotides line up with TRBD1. Germline V gene lookup returns CDR1 MNHNS and CDR2 SASEGT. This CDR3 contains 15 residues. Germline trimming cut 3 bases from V and 8 bases from J; bases unmatched to any gene: 6.

V gene TRBV4-3 combines with J gene TRBJ2-3, with 12 bases fitting TRBD2. After removal of 0 bases from V and 3 bases from J, the junction contained 10 bases not matched to a gene. Germline V lookup: CDR1 LGHNA, CDR2 YSLEER. The CDR3 covers 19 residues. The CDR3 nucleotides are TGCGCCAGCAGCCAAGAACCCGCCCCTAGCGGGAGGGCGACAGATACGCAGTATTTT. This translates into CASSQEPAPSGRATDTQYF.

CDR3 protein: CASREGKGMGTEAFF. CDR3 nucleotide sequence: TGTGCCAGCCGGGAGGGTAAAGGTATGGGCACTGAAGCTTTCTTT. The chain combines TRBV6-6 with TRBJ1-1; no clear D. The CDR3 spans 15 residues. Trimming cost V 8 bases and J 4 bases, with 20 bases left between them. Germline-derived CDR1 and CDR2 are MNHNY and SVGAGI (reference sequence).

The rearrangement links TRBV5-1 to TRBJ2-7, with 11 positions matching TRBD2. Trimming removed 6 bases from V and 0 bases from J; junction bases left unmatched: 2. CDR3 size: 14 residues. Germline CDR1 and CDR2: SGHRS and YFSETQ. The CDR3: CASTTSGSSYEQYF. The CDR3 nucleotides are TGCGCCAGCACCACTAGCGGGAGCTCCTACGAGCAGTACTTC.

CDR3 sequence reads: CASSLAGPDNEQFF. In DNA form, the CDR3 reads TGTGCCAGCAGCTTAGCGGGCCCCGACAATGAGCAGTTCTTC. This chain connects TRBV7-9 to TRBJ2-1, with D uncertain. This CDR3 has 14 residues. Trimming shortened V by 0 bases and J by 5 bases, and 8 bases separated the two germline ends. Germline CDR1 and CDR2: SEHNR and FQNEAQ (reference sequence).

The V call is TRBV11-2, the J call TRBJ2-1; perhaps TRBD2 as D (6 bases). The CDR3 totals 12 residues. The V gene lost 7 bases and the J gene lost 7 bases, with 11 bases spanning the gap. Germline-derived CDR1 and CDR2 are SGHAT and FQNNGV. CDR3 bases: TGTGCCAGCATGGGTGGAGGGAATGAGCAGTTCTTC. This codes for CASMGGGNEQFF.

The chain links TRBV27 to TRBJ1-1; TRBD1 matches 7 bases. CDR1 MNHEY and CDR2 SMNVEV come from the germline V gene (reference sequence). V lost 5 bases to trimming and J lost 4 bases; unmatched junction nucleotides: 13. This CDR3 has 16 amino acids. The CDR3 loop is CASSTNRGGGGTEAFF. CDR3 DNA: TGTGCCAGCAGTACAAACAGGGGCGGGGGTGGCACTGAAGCTTTCTTT.